This passage covers 22 T cell receptor beta chains from one sample sequenced in a study of blood T cell repertoires in COVID-19. Profiling relied on immunoSEQ multiplex PCR, and the TCRdb table lists in-frame clones only, not all of them. Of 350,000 to 550,000 clones listed, roughly nine tenths are singletons. Sequencing was performed on PBMCs or T cells enriched from blood (not recorded which). The receptors originated from a woman between 18 and 29 years old with acute COVID-19.

CDR3 bases: TGTGCCAGCAGCCCCACCGGGACAGGGCAATCCTACAATGAGCAGTTCTTC. Translating gives CASSPTGTGQSYNEQFF. This chain connects TRBV5-6 to TRBJ2-1; 9 nucleotides agree with TRBD1. The J segment lost 1 base and the V segment lost 4 bases, leaving 9 bases of the junction unmatched. The CDR3 is made up of 17 amino acids. Germline-derived CDR1 and CDR2 are SGHDT and YYEEEE.

The chain is built from TRBV15 and TRBJ2-1; a weak D match, TRBD1 (6 bases). Germline lookup yields CDR1 LNHNV and CDR2 YYDKDF (reference sequence). V was shortened by 0 bases and J by 9 bases, with 15 bases between the two germline ends. There are 15 residues in the CDR3. CDR3 DNA: TGTGCCACCAGCAGAGATATGGCAGGGGCGGGTGAGCAGTTCTTC. Residues: CATSRDMAGAGEQFF. The full variable domain, completed using reference TRBV15 and TRBJ2-1, is DAMVIQNPRYQVTQFGKPVTLSCSQTLNHNVMYWYQQKSSQAPKLLFHYYDKDFNNEADTPDNFQSRRPNTSFCFLDIRSPGLGDTAMYLCATSRDMAGAGEQFFGPGTRLTVL.

This clone has just a few counts. V usage is TRBV18 and J usage is TRBJ1-3, with 8 bases fitting TRBD1. The V segment lost 3 bases and the J segment 0 bases; nucleotides outside the gene matches: 10. Germline-derived CDR1 and CDR2 are KGHSH and LQKENI. This CDR3 comprises 18 residues. CDR3 DNA sequence: TGTGCCAGCTCACCGCAAAACACAGGGGGTGTCTCTGGAAACACCATATATTTT. This translates into CASSPQNTGGVSGNTIYF. The whole variable domain, remainder taken from reference TRBV18 and TRBJ1-3, is NAGVMQNPRHLVRRRGQEARLRCSPMKGHSHVYWYRQLPEEGLKFMVYLQKENIIDESGMPKERFSAEFPKEGPSILRIQQVVRGDSAAYFCASSPQNTGGVSGNTIYFGEGSWLTVV.

The rearrangement joins TRBV28 to TRBJ2-7, with TRBD1 identical over 7 bases. V dropped 6 bases and J dropped 4; count of bases not matched to a gene: 21. Germline CDR1 MDHEN, CDR2 SYDVKM. The CDR3 loop spans 18 amino acids. The CDR3 sequence is CASSLYPTGVGRSYEQYF. The CDR3 DNA is TGTGCCAGCAGCCTTTACCCAACAGGGGTTGGGCGCTCTTACGAGCAGTACTTC. Supplemented by reference TRBV28 and TRBJ2-7, the full variable domain reads DVKVTQSSRYLVKRTGEKVFLECVQDMDHENMFWYRQDPGLGLRLIYFSYDVKMKEKGDIPEGYSVSREKKERFSLILESASTNQTSMYLCASSLYPTGVGRSYEQYFGPGTRLTVT.

V usage is TRBV15 and J usage is TRBJ2-5; tentative D call: TRBD1 (6 bases). The CDR3 loop spans 14 amino acids. The V end lost 4 bases, the J end lost 5 bases, and 14 bases lay between the germline ends. Germline assignment: CDR1 LNHNV and CDR2 YYDKDF (reference sequence). CDR3 DNA: TGTGCCACCAGCATGGGGGCGGTTAGGGAGACCCAGTACTTC. Residues: CATSMGAVRETQYF.

The CDR3 bases are TGTGCCAGCAGCTTAGGGGCGGGAGGGCCTCAGGAGCAGTACTTC. Its translation is CASSLGAGGPQEQYF. The rearrangement uses TRBV7-9 and TRBJ2-7, with 9 bases that match TRBD2. The CDR3 is 15 residues long. The germline V gene has CDR1 SEHNR and CDR2 FQNEAQ (reference sequence). J lost 7 bases, V lost 1 base, and 8 bases had no gene match.

The rearrangement uses TRBV7-7 and TRBJ2-7, with a tentative D call TRBD1 (6 bases). Looked up from germline, CDR1 is SSHAT and CDR2 is FNYEAQ (reference sequence). The CDR3 loop spans 15 amino acids. Trimming left V 0 bases short and J 0 bases short, with 9 bases between. For the CDR3, the DNA is TGTGCCAGCAGCTTAGCGGCAGGGGACTCCTACGAGCAGTACTTC. It translates to CASSLAAGDSYEQYF.

This sequence joins TRBV7-9 and TRBJ1-3; D perhaps matches TRBD1 (6 bases). This CDR3 region has 16 residues. Germline CDR1 SEHNR, CDR2 FQNEAQ (reference sequence). V was shortened by 4 bases and J by 1 base, with 14 bases between the two germline ends. As DNA, the CDR3 is TGTGCCAGCAGCTCTCGACAGGATATTTCTGGAAACACCATATATTTT. Amino acid sequence: CASSSRQDISGNTIYF.

The chain is built from TRBV2 and TRBJ1-6, with D hard to call. CDR3 length equals 13 residues. V lost 7 bases and J 7 bases, leaving 11 bases between the germline ends. Germline assignment: CDR1 SNHLY and CDR2 FYNNEI. This chain's CDR3 is CASTGNWNSPLHF. CDR3 DNA: TGTGCCAGCACGGGTAATTGGAATTCACCCCTCCACTTT.

V is TRBV15 and J is TRBJ1-5; possible D gene TRBD1, 5 bases. V dropped 5 bases and J dropped 4 bases, with 21 bases sitting between them. The CDR3 is made up of 17 amino acids. The V gene's germline CDR1 is LNHNV and CDR2 YYDKDF (reference sequence). The DNA for the CDR3 is TGTGCCACCAGCCCGAAGCACGCAGGGCCTACGAATCAGCCCCAGCATTTT. This encodes CATSPKHAGPTNQPQHF.

This chain uses TRBV15 with TRBJ2-1; D is possibly TRBD2 (5 bases). The CDR3 contains 16 residues. The germline gives CDR1 LNHNV, CDR2 YYDKDF (reference sequence). The ends were cut back, 0 bases at V and 2 bases at J, with 11 bases in the middle. The CDR3 loop is CATSRDRLAPYNEQFF. The CDR3 DNA reads as TGTGCCACCAGCAGAGATAGGCTAGCCCCCTACAATGAGCAGTTCTTC.

The chain carries TRBV15 and TRBJ2-7, with 9 bases identical to TRBD1. V trimming: 3 bases; J trimming: 5 bases; junction bases outside the gene matches: 8. The germline CDR1 and CDR2 sequences are LNHNV and YYDKDF (reference sequence). This CDR3 comprises 15 residues. The CDR3 sequence is CATSRGGTGTDEQYF. Written as DNA, the CDR3 is TGTGCCACCAGCAGGGGGGGGACAGGGACCGACGAGCAGTACTTC.

V is TRBV14 and J is TRBJ2-5; the D gene is possibly TRBD2 (6 bases). The CDR3 has 16 residues. The germline CDR1 and CDR2 sequences are SGHDN and FVKESK. Trimming pared 5 bases from V and 5 bases from J, leaving 21 bases between. The CDR3, as DNA: TGTGCCAGCAGCTCCGCTTTGGGACTCCCGATGGAGACCCAGTACTTC. It codes for CASSSALGLPMETQYF.

The chain links TRBV19 to TRBJ1-2, with a tentative D call TRBD1 (5 bases). V was clipped by 3 bases and J by 8 bases, with 16 bases between them. This CDR3 region has 14 residues. Germline assignment: CDR1 LNHDA and CDR2 SQIVND (reference sequence). The CDR3 nucleotides read TGTGCCAGTAGTATGTTGGGCAGGGCGCGGGGCTACACCTTC. It yields the protein CASSMLGRARGYTF.

The rearrangement uses TRBV27 and TRBJ2-6, with a possible D match to TRBD1 (6 bases). The CDR3 extends over 15 amino acids. With 6 bases removed from V and 2 bases from J, the gap between germline ends came to 11 bases. Per the germline V gene, CDR1 is MNHEY and CDR2 is SMNVEV (reference sequence). As DNA, the CDR3 is TGTGCCAGCAGATCCGGGACAACTGGGGCCAACGTCCTGACTTTC. Its protein is CASRSGTTGANVLTF. Full variable domain (missing parts from reference TRBV27 and TRBJ2-6): EAQVTQNPRYLITVTGKKLTVTCSQNMNHEYMSWYRQDPGLGLRQIYYSMNVEVTDKGDVPEGYKVSRKEKRNFPLILESPSPNQTSLYFCASRSGTTGANVLTFGAGSRLTVL.

The chain has TRBV29-1 and TRBJ2-7; 10 bases are a match to TRBD2. The CDR3 spans 14 residues. V gave up 6 bases and J gave up 5 bases; unmatched junction bases: 10. CDR1 and CDR2 from the germline V gene are SQVTM and ANQGSEA. The CDR3 sequence is CSVRLAGSAHEQYF. The CDR3 DNA sequence: TGCAGCGTCAGACTAGCGGGTTCCGCCCACGAGCAGTACTTC.

V gene TRBV25-1 combines with J gene TRBJ1-2; D uncertain. The CDR3 spans 11 residues. Trimming left V 4 bases short and J 5 bases short, with 5 bases between. From germline, CDR1 is MGHDK and CDR2 SYGVNS. CDR3: CASSGGYGYTF. The CDR3 region has the DNA TGTGCCAGCAGTGGAGGGTATGGCTACACCTTC.

The chain couples TRBV27 to TRBJ2-2; 13 bases map to TRBD2. V lost 2 bases, J lost 2 bases, and 5 bases stayed unmatched. This CDR3 has 18 amino acids. CDR1 and CDR2 (germline): MNHEY, SMNVEV (reference sequence). The CDR3 DNA reads as TGTGCCAGCAGTTTACGGACTAGCGGGGGCCGCAACACCGGGGAGCTGTTTTTT. Protein sequence: CASSLRTSGGRNTGELFF.

This clone was counted once. This chain links TRBV2 with TRBJ1-5, with D uncertain. V lost 7 bases and J 3 bases, leaving 13 bases between the germline ends. The CDR3 length is 14 residues. CDR1 SNHLY and CDR2 FYNNEI come from the germline V gene. CDR3 sequence (DNA): TGTGCCAGCACGGAGGAGAGGGTCAATCAGCCCCAGCATTTT. Translated, it gives CASTEERVNQPQHF.

The V and J genes are TRBV27 and TRBJ1-3; possibly TRBD1 for D (5 bases). Trimming pared 5 bases from V and 2 bases from J, leaving 10 bases between. Germline V gene data show CDR1 as MNHEY and CDR2 as SMNVEV (reference sequence). The CDR3 totals 14 residues. In nucleotides, the CDR3 is TGTGCCAGCAGTGGCCTAGGGGCTGGAAACACCATATATTTT. The encoded protein is CASSGLGAGNTIYF.

The chain is built from TRBV9 and TRBJ2-3; 7 nucleotides align to TRBD1. From germline, CDR1 is SGDLS and CDR2 YYNGEE. CDR3 length: 16 amino acids. After removal of 0 bases from V and 6 bases from J, the junction contained 10 bases not matched to a gene. The CDR3 sequence: CASSVEVWTGPDTQYF. The CDR3 DNA reads TGTGCCAGCAGCGTAGAGGTGTGGACAGGACCCGATACGCAGTATTTT.

The chain employs TRBV27 and TRBJ2-7; no clear D gene. Deletions cut 3 bases from V and 6 bases from J, with 12 bases between. Germline V CDR1 and CDR2: MNHEY, SMNVEV (reference sequence). The CDR3 has 13 amino acids. CDR3 nucleotides: TGTGCCAGCAGTTTCTATTCATGGGCCGAGCAGTACTTC. This encodes CASSFYSWAEQYF.